This passage covers 5 T cell receptor beta chains from one sample sequenced in a study of Ad26.COV2.S vaccination and SARS-CoV-2 variants (dated by TCRdb to the early 2020s). Libraries were made using the immunoSEQ multiplex PCR assay. Here the immuneACCESS table is served through TCRdb, limited to in-frame sequences with V and J called. Missing clones are a known gap in these copies; in checked studies unresolved V genes cover under half, and the rest lacks a known reason. The sample yields 500,000 or so clones; 85% to 90% were counted once. The ten largest clones take up just over 2.5% of the sample. What the treatment or condition label conveys for this sample: 15 to 20 received Ad26.COV2.S at low or high dose, single or two shots; about 5 received placebo; per-sample allocation not given. For vaccine and placebo recipients, repertoires were sequenced using samples collected on day 63 after the first injection.

The specimen was peripheral blood, collected in a trial of Ad26.COV2.S vaccine versus placebo. These receptors were collected from a person between 18 and 59 years old who received the Ad26.COV2.S COVID-19 vaccine or a placebo.

The CDR3: CASSERTSGLETQYF. The DNA for the CDR3 is TGTGCCAGCAGCGAACGGACTTCGGGGTTGGAGACCCAGTACTTC. The rearrangement joins TRBV5-4 to TRBJ2-5; D is possibly TRBD2 (5 bases). Germline V gene lookup returns CDR1 SGHNT and CDR2 YYREEE (reference sequence). Trimming stripped 4 bases from V and 5 bases from J, with 18 bases between. This CDR3 contains 15 residues. The full variable domain, rest sourced from reference TRBV5-4 and TRBJ2-5, is ETGVTQSPTHLIKTRGQQVTLRCSSQSGHNTVSWYQQALGQGPQFIFQYYREEENGRGNFPPRFSGLQFPNYSSELNVNALELDDSALYLCASSERTSGLETQYFGPGTRLLVL.

V usage is TRBV7-9 and J usage is TRBJ2-3; maybe TRBD2 (6 bases). Between the trimmed V and J ends, which lost 7 bases and 1 base, there was a span of 18 bases. Germline CDR1 and CDR2: SEHNR and FQNEAQ (reference sequence). CDR3 length: 16 amino acids. As DNA, the CDR3 is TGTGCCAGCAACCTTAGAAGGGAGGAGGGCACAGATACGCAGTATTTT. It specifies CASNLRREEGTDTQYF.

This clone showed up just once. J is TRBJ1-1 and V is TRBV5-6; tentative D call: TRBD1 (5 bases). This CDR3 comprises 15 residues. The germline gives CDR1 SGHDT, CDR2 YYEEEE. The germline V and J ends were trimmed by 1 base and 1 base, with 11 bases remaining between them. CDR3 bases: TGTGCCAGCAGCTTGTTGACAGTGGGGAACACTGAAGCTTTCTTT. This gives the protein CASSLLTVGNTEAFF.

This sequence joins TRBV18 and TRBJ2-7; TRBD2 might be the D (5 bases). Trimming pared 2 bases from V and 5 bases from J, leaving 40 bases between. Germline V gene data show CDR1 as KGHSH and CDR2 as LQKENI. CDR3 length equals 23 residues. CDR3 loop: CASSPNGVIQVGGFDHPIHEQYF. The DNA of the CDR3 is TGTGCCAGCTCACCAAATGGGGTAATCCAGGTCGGCGGGTTTGATCATCCCATCCACGAGCAGTACTTC.

J is TRBJ2-3 and V is TRBV5-1, with 10 bases that match TRBD2. Per germline, CDR1 SGHRS and CDR2 YFSETQ. This CDR3 region has 16 residues. J was trimmed by 4 bases and V by 4 bases; bases with no gene match: 9. CDR3 nucleotides: TGCGCCAGCAGCCTCGTAGCGGGAGGCCCGTCAGATACGCAGTATTTT. Translating it yields CASSLVAGGPSDTQYF.